This T cell receptor (beta chain) comes out of a study of blood T cell repertoires in COVID-19. Study-wide background: Sample material is recorded as cDNA or gDNA derived from T cells, B-cell-depleted T cells, or PBMCs.

The germline V and J ends were trimmed by 1 base and 8 bases, with 6 bases remaining between them. The CDR3 has 13 residues. The germline gives CDR1 SEHNR, CDR2 FQNEAQ (reference sequence). Authors' analysis steps: By means of reference gene primer amplification, nucleated cell counts were estimated. Produced via immunoSEQ multiplex PCR; TCRdb's table is partial and in-frame only. V and J calls and clone size follow that table, whereas D and trimming were derived from the DNA. Of fewer than 350,000 clones listed, approximately 90% are singletons. The participants were between about 18 and 90 years old and came from some 23 US areas. Participants had their cohort set by participant-reported clinical history.

This TCR came from a woman in her 30s with acute COVID-19. The V call is TRBV7-9, the J call TRBJ1-6; D not resolved. The specimen sequenced was PBMCs or T cells enriched from blood (not recorded which). The CDR3 sequence is CASSLDEDSPLHF. CDR3 DNA: TGTGCCAGCAGCTTAGACGAGGATTCACCCCTCCACTTT.